The rows below give T cell receptor beta chains drawn from one sample of a study of T cell clones after liver transplantation. The data were produced by immunoSEQ multiplex PCR, yet TCRdb's version contains in-frame clones alone and is incomplete. The sample comprises approximately 100,000 clones, under 90% of which are singletons, and roughly 3.1% rests with the top ten. The material was CD4+ T cells from blood, obtained 47 months after liver transplant. The receptors were gathered from a human patient who received a liver transplant. Part of the T cell pool may stem from the graft donor. Both conserved end residues are part of each CDR3. The order of the fields is V gene, clone size, CDR3 protein. Clone size appears in some rows only: once, few, many, or a class for an expanded clone.

V: TRBV7-2; size: few; CDR3: CASSLNSGGAGELFF
V: TRBV2; size: -; CDR3: CASSLQGRKSPLHF
V: TRBV19; size: -; CDR3: CASSMGRVGRDTKETQYF
V: TRBV4-3; size: -; CDR3: CASSPRIGTNTEAFF
V: TRBV7-2; size: -; CDR3: CASSRGTHLHEQYF
V: TRBV11-1; size: -; CDR3: CASSRSRGTEAFF
V: TRBV6-5; size: few; CDR3: CAISGTINEQFF
V: TRBV5-6; size: -; CDR3: CASSLDSGKANEQYF
V: TRBV7-9; size: -; CDR3: CASSFSDTEAFF
V: TRBV27; size: -; CDR3: CASSRQQGAPGEAFF
V: TRBV7-2; size: -; CDR3: CASSLGGRTEAFF
V: TRBV9; size: -; CDR3: CASSVVDSGSPGNTIYF
V: TRBV19; size: -; CDR3: CASSPGQDATNEKLFF
V: TRBV5-4; size: once; CDR3: CASSLVRGNAEAFF
V: TRBV27; size: -; CDR3: CASSFLAGGREQYF
V: TRBV11-3; size: -; CDR3: CASSPRTGNEQYF
V: TRBV2; size: -; CDR3: CASSPRDRGQPQHF
V: TRBV28; size: -; CDR3: CASSLAGRLGSQETQYF
V: TRBV6-5; size: -; CDR3: CASSGPSRSYGYTF
V: TRBV21-1; size: -; CDR3: CASSKSGGSANTGELFF
V: TRBV13; size: -; CDR3: CASSLGNYGYTF
V: TRBV7-2; size: -; CDR3: CASSSGGSGANVLTF
V: TRBV25-1; size: -; CDR3: CASSAGLAGADTQYF
V: TRBV5-5; size: once; CDR3: CASSLLRGPVETQYF
V: TRBV7-3; size: few; CDR3: CASSLLGGNTEAFF
V: TRBV7-3; size: -; CDR3: CASSAGTSGGEQYF
V: TRBV7-9; size: -; CDR3: CASSLDQQETQYF
V: TRBV7-2; size: -; CDR3: CASSLYGDTQYF
V: TRBV5-8; size: -; CDR3: CASSPQDRANTGELFF
V: TRBV7-2; size: -; CDR3: CASSLVLETQYF
V: TRBV18; size: -; CDR3: CASSLQGEETQYF
V: TRBV6-1; size: -; CDR3: CASRRTSGRAYEQYF
V: TRBV5-1; size: -; CDR3: CASSIGQVQHQFYYEQYF
V: TRBV7-8; size: -; CDR3: CASSLAEGTDTQYF
V: TRBV5-1; size: -; CDR3: CASSTNAGTSYEQYF
V: TRBV14; size: -; CDR3: CASSGGLAGYHGEQFF
V: TRBV6-5; size: -; CDR3: CASSQSGVSYNEQFF
V: TRBV27; size: -; CDR3: CASRAGTSRETQYF
V: TRBV30; size: -; CDR3: CAWGTGGPNPIKPQHF
V: TRBV4-1; size: -; CDR3: CASSQDQLYNYGYTF
V: TRBV10-3; size: -; CDR3: CATQGTNTEAFF
V: TRBV5-1; size: once; CDR3: CASSLIGQVNTGELFF
V: TRBV7-2; size: -; CDR3: CASSFQGAGEKLFF
V: TRBV7-3; size: -; CDR3: CAKGSSSGRDYEQYF
V: TRBV19; size: -; CDR3: CASSPGGYTF
V: TRBV13; size: -; CDR3: CASSLRQGSTDTQYF
V: TRBV4-2; size: -; CDR3: CASSQAQVRSGASYEQYF
V: TRBV19; size: -; CDR3: CASTTGGVPKQEAFF
V: TRBV5-1; size: -; CDR3: CASSWPKGSTNEKLFF
V: TRBV19; size: -; CDR3: CASSTQTGDTEAFF
V: TRBV6-6; size: -; CDR3: CASSYAGATNEKLFF
V: TRBV5-1; size: -; CDR3: CASSLVADQPQHF
V: TRBV5-1; size: -; CDR3: CASSLGQAPWGYTF
V: TRBV10-3; size: -; CDR3: CAISGQGYEQYF
V: TRBV19; size: once; CDR3: CASTSGAALNYGYTF
V: TRBV7-9; size: -; CDR3: CASSLLAGGRETQYF
V: TRBV5-1; size: -; CDR3: CASSLARASYNEQFF
V: TRBV7-3; size: -; CDR3: CASSPRQGRAFF
V: TRBV5-4; size: -; CDR3: CASSTTGLRLPYEQYF